The entry below describes one T cell receptor beta chain. Its antigen is undetermined. These data originate in a study of T-cell reconstitution after alpha-beta-depleted transplantation in children. Findings and limits, study-wide: Alpha-beta T cells about two months after transplant reportedly derived from several hundred expanded graft clones. T-cell numbers and diversity one year post-transplant derived largely from freshly generated T cells.

The ends lost 3 bases at V and 7 bases at J; junction bases unmatched: 2. Germline CDR1 is SGHTA and CDR2 is FQGNSA. This CDR3 contains 13 residues. TCRbeta library preparation incorporated unique molecular identifiers. One entry per CDR3 protein results from TCRdb running MiXCR on the PCR reads. The data show hundreds of thousands of distinct CDR3 sequences, more than 20% seen once. The chain is built from TRBV7-2 and TRBJ2-1, with 8 bases fitting TRBD1. The sequencing used PBMCs, mostly from graft donor cells, collected 360 days after TCRalphabeta/CD19-depleted stem cell transplant. The TCR was taken from a female patient between 2 and 15 years old who had a stem cell transplant for congenital amegakaryocytic thrombocytopenia, so the T cells may come from the graft donor. The CDR3 DNA follows: TGTGCCAGCAGCTTGTGGACAGGGAATGAGCAGTTCTTC. Translating gives CASSLWTGNEQFF.